The following is a TCR beta chain sequence with its context. A much larger clonotype is one base distant, so this may be a read error. Primers used in a second PCR of about 7 to 11 cycles were a sample-barcoded 5' primer and a J-beta primer mix. In TCRdb, the 5' RACE reads were re-called with MiXCR into one record per CDR3 protein. The sample holds around 790,000 distinct CDR3 sequences, around 42% seen once. The sample belongs to a study of blood T cells in healthy people across ages. In germline, CDR1 is MGHRA, CDR2 YSYEKL. The CDR3 is 15 amino acids. The V call is TRBV4-1, the J call TRBJ2-5; TRBD1 aligns across 8 bases. Near its end, the DNA agrees better with TRBJ2-7, so the J call may be wrong. The specimen sequenced was blood. This sequence was found in a man in his fifties or sixties in good health. The CDR3: CTSSQDPDRVGEQYF. CDR3 nucleotide sequence: TGCACCAGCAGCCAAGATCCGGACAGGGTTGGCGAGCAGTACTTC.